This T cell receptor beta chain was observed in a study of early T cells in non-severe SARS-CoV-2 infection. Using its own MiXCR run on the 5' RACE reads, TCRdb lists one record per CDR3 protein. The sample includes tens of thousands of distinct CDR3 sequences, roughly 5% of them seen just once. This clonotype was found many times. CDR3 length equals 15 residues. The V end was cut by 1 base, the J end by 1 base, with 9 bases between. CDR1 is SEHNR, CDR2 FQNEAQ, per germline (reference sequence). The specimen sequenced was whole blood. This chain uses TRBV7-9 with TRBJ2-3; D is undetermined. The receptor was isolated from an adult who was a healthcare worker with PCR-confirmed SARS-CoV-2 infection or an uninfected control (not recorded which). CDR3 amino acids: CASSLGAAGTDTQYF. The CDR3 bases are TGTGCCAGCAGCTTAGGGGCGGCAGGCACAGATACGCAGTATTTT.